The following is a T cell receptor (beta chain) sequence with its context. Antigen: not known. The sample comes from a study of T cell repertoires in ileal Crohn's disease. As for the study in general: Median disease duration was nearly eight years; roughly 35% smoked at surgery. Thiopurines (about eleven) or anti-TNF agents (18) were given postoperatively to about half.

Profiled with immunoSEQ multiplex PCR; TCRdb holds only in-frame clones, not every one. Here the sample spans about 15,000 clones, over 50% being singletons. Study results and limitations: Mucosal expansions were suggested to be mainly CD8 T cells. All patients with clonality above 26.8% had endoscopic recurrence.

This receptor was obtained from an adult with Crohn's disease. The sequenced material came from ileal tissue.

CDR3 protein: CASSSQTGYAQPQHF. CDR3 coding DNA: TGTGCCAGTAGTTCCCAGACAGGGTACGCACAGCCCCAGCATTTT. The chain employs TRBV19 and TRBJ1-5; 7 bases align to TRBD1. CDR3 length equals 15 residues. The junction had 11 bases not matched to a gene; V was cut back by 5 bases and J by 7 bases. Germline lookup yields CDR1 LNHDA and CDR2 SQIVND (reference sequence).